A single sample gave rise to the 26 T cell receptor beta chains below, sequenced in a study of spatial heterogeneity in lung cancer. Specified time point: sample taken at primary tumor resection. TCRdb analysed the 5' RACE reads with MiXCR anew, one entry per CDR3 protein. The data show under 85,000 distinct CDR3 sequences, with approximately 8.1% seen just once and about 6.8% held by the top ten. The sample here was PBMCs, taken at surgery. All receptors derive from a male donor with early-stage non-small cell lung cancer.

This chain joins TRBV20-1 and TRBJ1-2, with D tentatively TRBD1 (6 bases). Looked up from germline, CDR1 is DFQATT and CDR2 is SNEGSKA (reference sequence). CDR3 length: 14 residues. Trimming pared 2 bases from V and 3 bases from J, leaving 13 bases between. CDR3 loop: CSARIQGRDYGYTF. The DNA for the CDR3 is TGCAGTGCTAGAATCCAGGGGCGCGACTATGGCTACACCTTC.

This clonotype came up many times. The chain uses TRBV5-1 and TRBJ2-2, with 7 bases aligning to TRBD2. The CDR3 has 16 residues. The germline gives CDR1 SGHRS, CDR2 YFSETQ. V lost 0 bases and J lost 6; bases outside the gene matches: 8. In nucleotides, the CDR3 is TGCGCCAGCAGCTTGGAAAACAGCGGGGCCCCCGGGGAGCTGTTTTTT. It codes for CASSLENSGAPGELFF.

The table lists this clonotype with many counts. The genes are TRBV7-3 and TRBJ2-6, with D uncertain. Germline V gene sequence: CDR1 SGHTA, CDR2 FQGTGA. Trimming left V 5 bases short and J 11 bases short, with 7 bases between. The CDR3 sequence is 11 residues long. The CDR3 protein is CASSRVDVLTF. Written as DNA, the CDR3 is TGTGCCAGCAGCCGAGTTGACGTCCTGACTTTC. The whole variable domain, filled in from reference TRBV7-3 and TRBJ2-6, reads GAGVSQTPSNKVTEKGKYVELRCDPISGHTALYWYRQSLGQGPEFLIYFQGTGAADDSGLPNDRFFAVRPEGSVSTLKIQRTERGDSAVYLCASSRVDVLTFGAGSRLTVL.

The CDR3 DNA sequence: TGTGCCAGCAGCCTCAGGGCCGGGGAGACTAACTATGGCTACACCTTC. Protein: CASSLRAGETNYGYTF. This sequence joins TRBV3-1 and TRBJ1-2, with a possible D match to TRBD1 (5 bases). Germline V gene lookup returns CDR1 LGHDT and CDR2 YNNKEL (reference sequence). The germline V and J ends were trimmed by 4 bases and 0 bases, with 15 bases remaining between them. The CDR3 has 16 residues.

This clonotype was detected a few times. The V and J genes are TRBV7-2 and TRBJ2-5; no clear D gene. The germline V and J ends were trimmed by 5 bases and 0 bases, with 7 bases remaining between them. Germline lookup yields CDR1 SGHTA and CDR2 FQGNSA. The length of the CDR3 is 13 residues. DNA of the CDR3: TGTGCCAGCAGCCGTTTCCACCAAGAGACCCAGTACTTC. Translating it yields CASSRFHQETQYF.

The table lists this clonotype with a few counts. The chain links TRBV20-1 to TRBJ2-7; D is perhaps TRBD2 (6 bases). The CDR3 spans 12 residues. Germline V gene sequence: CDR1 DFQATT, CDR2 SNEGSKA (reference sequence). V dropped 5 bases and J dropped 6 bases, with 14 bases sitting between them. DNA of the CDR3: TGCAGTGCTTACACCCTAGCGAGCGAGCAGTACTTC. This encodes CSAYTLASEQYF.

This clonotype has ten or more counts. The chain joins TRBV5-1 to TRBJ2-5; 8 bases match TRBD2. The V and J ends lost 6 bases and 0 bases, in that order; junction bases with no gene match: 7. This CDR3 has 15 amino acids. CDR1 is SGHRS, CDR2 YFSETQ, per germline. In DNA form, the CDR3 reads TGCGCCAGCAACCTGGCTAGCGGGTACCAAGAGACCCAGTACTTC. As protein: CASNLASGYQETQYF.

This clonotype came up a few times. J is TRBJ2-7 and V is TRBV19, with no clear D. Germline CDR1 and CDR2: LNHDA and SQIVND (reference sequence). V dropped 3 bases and J dropped 2 bases, with 8 bases sitting between them. This CDR3 contains 13 residues. CDR3 residues: CASSIREPYEQYF. The DNA for the CDR3 is TGTGCCAGTAGTATCAGAGAACCCTACGAGCAGTACTTC.

The rearrangement joins TRBV20-1 to TRBJ2-7, with D perhaps given as TRBD1 or TRBD2 (5 bases each). Looked up from germline, CDR1 is DFQATT and CDR2 is SNEGSKA (reference sequence). The CDR3 spans 13 residues. V lost 5 bases, J lost 0 bases, and 11 bases lay in between. The CDR3 loop is CSAGTWTSYEQYF. In nucleotides, the CDR3 is TGCAGTGCTGGGACCTGGACCTCCTACGAGCAGTACTTC.

The chain links TRBV7-9 to TRBJ2-6; TRBD2 matches 9 bases. The CDR3 is 17 residues long. The V gene's germline CDR1 is SEHNR and CDR2 FQNEAQ (reference sequence). The junction had 7 bases not matched to a gene; V was cut back by 5 bases and J by 2 bases. The CDR3 sequence: CASSPNSGSTGANVLTF. CDR3 nucleotides: TGTGCCAGCAGCCCAAATAGCGGGAGCACTGGGGCCAACGTCCTGACTTTC.

This clonotype was seen repeatedly, ten times or more. The V and J genes are TRBV7-6 and TRBJ1-1, with TRBD1 matching 10 bases. Per the germline V gene, CDR1 is SGHVS and CDR2 is FNYEAQ. Trimming at V came to 5 bases and at J to 7 bases, leaving 7 bases not matched to a gene. The CDR3 consists of 14 residues. DNA of the CDR3: TGTGCCAGCAGCGCTGAGACAGGGGGCTATGAAGCTTTCTTT. Translation: CASSAETGGYEAFF.

This clonotype has a count of ten or more. The rearrangement uses TRBV29-1 and TRBJ2-4; no firm D call. There are 12 residues in the CDR3. The V end lost 4 bases, the J end lost 1 base, and 5 bases lay between the germline ends. The germline V gene has CDR1 SQVTM and CDR2 ANQGSEA. The CDR3 reads CSVGGAKNIQYF. In DNA, the CDR3 is TGCAGCGTTGGGGGTGCCAAAAACATTCAGTACTTC.

The count of this clonotype is one. This rearrangement joins TRBV7-8 to TRBJ2-7; TRBD2 might be the D (5 bases). The CDR3 is 14 residues long. V lost 5 bases to trimming and J lost 3 bases, with 14 bases between them. Germline assignment: CDR1 SGHVS and CDR2 FQNEAQ. In DNA form, the CDR3 reads TGTGCCAGCAGCCTGGGAAAACGGGACTACGAGCAGTACTTC. It translates to CASSLGKRDYEQYF.

Concerning this clonotype: A much bigger clone sits one base away, suggesting this may be a read error. The chain combines TRBV5-1 with TRBJ2-2; 10 bases match TRBD1. CDR1 and CDR2 from the germline V gene are SGHRS and YFSETQ. V trimming: 4 bases; J trimming: 4 bases; junction bases outside the gene matches: 4. CDR3 size: 15 residues. The CDR3 loop is CASSHRDRGTGELFF. The CDR3 DNA follows: TGCGCCAGCAGCCACCGGGACAGGGGCACCGGGGAGCTGTTTTTT.

The table lists this clonotype with many counts. This chain links TRBV11-2 with TRBJ1-2, with a possible D match to TRBD1 (6 bases). CDR1 is SGHAT and CDR2 is FQNNGV in the germline V gene. CDR3 length: 13 amino acids. The V end was cut by 4 bases, the J end by 5 bases, with 11 bases between. Here the CDR3 DNA reads TGTGCCAGCAGCTCCACAGGGTCGTATGGCTACACCTTC. Its protein is CASSSTGSYGYTF.

The J gene is TRBJ2-2, the V gene TRBV5-5, with a possible D match to TRBD1 (7 bases). This CDR3 contains 16 residues. V shed 4 bases and J shed 4 bases, with 17 bases lying between them. CDR1 SGHKS and CDR2 YYEKEE come from the germline V gene (reference sequence). The CDR3 here is CASSELAGQLTGELFF. As DNA, the CDR3 is TGTGCCAGCAGCGAACTCGCGGGACAGCTCACCGGGGAGCTGTTTTTT.

This clonotype was observed a handful of times. The chain links TRBV20-1 to TRBJ1-1; tentatively, D is TRBD1 (6 bases). Germline CDR1 DFQATT, CDR2 SNEGSKA (reference sequence). This CDR3 has 14 residues. Trimming took off 6 bases at V and 4 bases at J, with 18 bases between the two ends. The CDR3 region is CSAPRTESSTEAFF. CDR3 nucleotides: TGCAGTGCACCGCGGACAGAATCGAGCACTGAAGCTTTCTTT.

This clonotype came up many times. The gene calls are TRBV20-1 and TRBJ1-5; 9 bases fit TRBD1. J was trimmed by 4 bases and V by 2 bases; bases with no gene match: 9. This CDR3 is built from 16 residues. In germline, CDR1 is DFQATT, CDR2 SNEGSKA (reference sequence). The CDR3 sequence is CSARLQGALPNQPQHF. The CDR3 DNA is TGCAGTGCTAGATTACAGGGGGCCCTCCCAAATCAGCCCCAGCATTTT.

The chain has TRBV3-1 and TRBJ1-2; 8 positions match TRBD1. The CDR3 contains 14 residues. The trim removed 5 bases at V and 7 bases at J, leaving 9 bases unmatched. Germline loops: CDR1 LGHDT, CDR2 YNNKEL (reference sequence). CDR3 in amino acids: CASSLGQVSSGYTF. Written as DNA, the CDR3 is TGTGCCAGCAGCTTGGGACAGGTATCTTCTGGCTACACCTTC.

There are many counts of this clonotype. The J gene is TRBJ2-7, the V gene TRBV5-6; the D is unclear. The length of the CDR3 is 13 residues. CDR1 and CDR2 from the germline V gene are SGHDT and YYEEEE. V lost 0 bases to trimming and J lost 7 bases, with 11 bases between them. DNA for the CDR3: TGTGCCAGCAGCTTGGAGACCTGGTCGGAGCAGTACTTC. Residues: CASSLETWSEQYF.

The table lists this clonotype with many counts. V is TRBV4-1 and J is TRBJ1-1, with a weak D call TRBD1 (5 bases). Germline lookup yields CDR1 MGHRA and CDR2 YSYEKL. Trimming took 5 bases from V and 5 from J, leaving 18 bases between them. The CDR3 has 15 amino acids. As DNA, the CDR3 is TGCGCCAGCAGCTTCGGGGCGCAGGATCGGACTGAAGCTTTCTTT. It is translated as CASSFGAQDRTEAFF.

This clonotype showed up many times. The genes are TRBV10-2 and TRBJ1-1; a weak D match, TRBD1 (5 bases). Trimming took 6 bases from V and 4 from J, leaving 12 bases between them. Germline V lookup: CDR1 WSHSY, CDR2 SAAADI. There are 13 residues in the CDR3. CDR3 coding DNA: TGCGCCAGCAGCACCCAGGGAGGCACTGAAGCTTTCTTT. The encoded protein is CASSTQGGTEAFF.

The chain's CDR3 is CASRTGQPKRSNQPQHF. CDR3 nucleotides: TGTGCCAGTAGGACGGGACAGCCCAAGAGGTCCAATCAGCCCCAGCATTTT. This chain uses TRBV19 with TRBJ1-5; the match to TRBD1 covers 7 bases. J gave up 3 bases and V 6 bases, and 14 bases lay outside the gene matches. The germline gives CDR1 LNHDA, CDR2 SQIVND (reference sequence). This CDR3 comprises 17 residues.

The genes are TRBV29-1 and TRBJ1-1; D not certain. Trimming removed 5 bases at V and 0 bases at J, with 10 bases between. This CDR3 is built from 13 residues. Germline CDR1 and CDR2: SQVTM and ANQGSEA. The DNA for the CDR3 is TGCAGCGTTCTTGACGGACTGAACACTGAAGCTTTCTTT. Encoded protein: CSVLDGLNTEAFF.

This clonotype has ten or more counts. The chain has TRBV6-6 and TRBJ2-7, with D perhaps TRBD2 (5 bases). Germline V CDR1 and CDR2: MNHNY, SVGAGI (reference sequence). Trimming stripped 8 bases from V and 0 bases from J, with 11 bases between. The CDR3 is 13 amino acids. The chain's CDR3 is CASARGASYEQYF. CDR3 sequence (DNA): TGTGCCAGCGCCCGGGGTGCCTCCTACGAGCAGTACTTC.

This clonotype was detected ten times or more. The CDR3 region has the DNA TGTGCCAGCAGCAGGGAGGGCCGACCCTACGAGCAGTACTTC. This codes for CASSREGRPYEQYF. This rearrangement joins TRBV11-1 to TRBJ2-7; 7 bases line up with TRBD2. J was trimmed by 2 bases and V by 5 bases; bases with no gene match: 6. CDR1 SGHAT and CDR2 FQDESV come from the germline V gene (reference sequence). CDR3 length: 14 residues. The full variable domain, completed using reference TRBV11-1 and TRBJ2-7, is EAEVAQSPRYKITEKSQAVAFWCDPISGHATLYWYRQILGQGPELLVQFQDESVVDDSQLPKDRFSAERLKGVDSTLKIQPAELGDSAMYLCASSREGRPYEQYFGPGTRLTVT.